Presented here are 7 T cell receptor beta chains from one specimen sequenced in a study of CD8+CD57+ T cells in acquired aplastic anemia. Flow cytometry had shown expanded CD8+CD57+ cells in the patients chosen for sequencing. Genomic DNA acted as the template from which TCR beta VDJ combination and CDR3 sequence profiling were carried out. TCRdb itself ran the reads through MiXCR, one entry per CDR3 protein. The sample records over 150,000 distinct CDR3 sequences, about 44% being singletons. Sequenced sample: sorted CD4+, CD8+, or CD8+CD57+ T cells (not recorded which) from PBMCs. The source is a human donor with aplastic anemia.

J is TRBJ1-2 and V is TRBV20-1; the D is unclear. The V gene's germline CDR1 is DFQATT and CDR2 SNEGSKA (reference sequence). CDR3 length equals 12 residues. Trimming cost V 6 bases and J 2 bases, with 10 bases left between them. The CDR3 is CSAKPTNYGYTF. Here the CDR3 DNA reads TGCAGTGCGAAACCGACGAACTATGGCTACACCTTC.

This clonotype was observed a handful of times. This chain links TRBV24-1 with TRBJ2-1; 7 nucleotides agree with TRBD2. CDR1 and CDR2 (germline): KGHDR, SFDVKD. With V trimmed by 6 bases and J by 7 bases, 11 bases remained unmatched. The CDR3 totals 15 residues. The CDR3 DNA reads as TGTGCCACCAGTCCGTTGAGGGAGGGGACGAATGAGCAGTTCTTC. It specifies CATSPLREGTNEQFF.

The chain couples TRBV7-9 to TRBJ1-2; tentatively, D is TRBD1 (5 bases). Looked up from germline, CDR1 is SEHNR and CDR2 is FQNEAQ (reference sequence). V lost 2 bases and J lost 2, with 12 bases in between. The CDR3 runs 15 residues. CDR3 protein: CASSLFRERNYGYTF. The CDR3 region has the DNA TGTGCCAGCAGCTTATTCAGGGAGAGGAACTATGGCTACACCTTC. Looking up the rest from reference TRBV7-9 and TRBJ1-2 gives the full variable domain: DTGVSQNPRHKITKRGQNVTFRCDPISEHNRLYWYRQTLGQGPEFLTYFQNEAQLEKSRLLSDRFSAERPKGSFSTLEIQRTEQGDSAMYLCASSLFRERNYGYTFGSGTRLTVV.

The rearrangement joins TRBV5-5 to TRBJ2-3, with D possibly being TRBD1 (6 bases). This CDR3 region has 16 residues. The germline gives CDR1 SGHKS, CDR2 YYEKEE (reference sequence). V lost 3 bases to trimming and J lost 4 bases, with 18 bases between them. In DNA, the CDR3 is TGTGCCAGCAGCTGGGGGCGGCATCTTGCCTCAGATACGCAGTATTTT. Its protein product is CASSWGRHLASDTQYF.

Only a few counts were recorded for this clonotype. The V gene is TRBV7-9, the J gene TRBJ2-3; D is unclear. CDR3 length: 13 residues. CDR1 SEHNR and CDR2 FQNEAQ come from the germline V gene (reference sequence). Between the trimmed V and J ends, which lost 8 bases and 0 bases, there was a span of 9 bases. Here the CDR3 DNA reads TGTGCCAGCTTGGCCGCTAGCACAGATACGCAGTATTTT. It specifies CASLAASTDTQYF.

In regard to this clonotype: Just one base apart from a much larger clone, this may be a read error. CDR3 coding DNA: TGTGCCAGCAGCAAGACTGAAGGGAACACTGAAGCTTTCTTT. This encodes CASSKTEGNTEAFF. The chain combines TRBV11-2 with TRBJ1-1; no firm D call. CDR3 length: 14 amino acids. CDR1 SGHAT and CDR2 FQNNGV come from the germline V gene. V gave up 5 bases and J gave up 1 base, with 11 bases separating them.

The chain combines TRBV5-6 with TRBJ1-3; possibly TRBD1 for D (5 bases). This CDR3 is 16 amino acids long. V lost 3 bases and J 1 base, leaving 14 bases between the germline ends. Germline CDR1 and CDR2: SGHDT and YYEEEE. The CDR3 region is CASSYYKGDSGNTIYF. The CDR3 region has the DNA TGTGCCAGCAGCTATTATAAAGGGGATTCTGGAAACACCATATATTTT.